The 18 T cell receptor beta chains given below trace back to one sample, sequenced in a study of T cell responses to AZD1222 COVID-19 vaccine. The assay was immunoSEQ multiplex PCR, and TCRdb's table has in-frame clones only and misses some. The repertoire has about 130,000 clones, about 90% of them found once; the top ten carry roughly a tenth. The sample in question was peripheral blood, obtained on day 0 of AZD1222 vaccination. These receptors were taken from an adult in good health.

This clone was counted once. The gene calls are TRBV2 and TRBJ2-7; 8 bases are a match to TRBD1. V dropped 6 bases and J dropped 3; count of bases not matched to a gene: 4. The CDR3 runs to 13 residues. Germline loops: CDR1 SNHLY, CDR2 FYNNEI. CDR3 sequence (DNA): TGTGCCAGCAGCGCAGACAGGGGCTACGAGCAGTACTTC. This gives the protein CASSADRGYEQYF.

The chain joins TRBV19 to TRBJ2-6; maybe TRBD1 (6 bases). Germline CDR1 LNHDA, CDR2 SQIVND (reference sequence). Trimming stripped 5 bases from V and 0 bases from J, with 17 bases between. The CDR3 totals 18 residues. Here the CDR3 reads CASSPSGGLLSGANVLTF. The DNA for the CDR3 is TGTGCCAGTAGTCCGAGTGGGGGCCTCCTCTCTGGGGCCAACGTCCTGACTTTC.

V and J are TRBV19 and TRBJ1-2, with TRBD1 matching 8 bases. The germline V gene has CDR1 LNHDA and CDR2 SQIVND (reference sequence). The CDR3 is 15 residues long. V lost 3 bases and J lost 4; bases outside the gene matches: 7. The CDR3 here is CASSMGRGQIYGYTF. As DNA, the CDR3 is TGTGCCAGTAGTATGGGCAGGGGGCAGATCTATGGCTACACCTTC. Supplemented by reference TRBV19 and TRBJ1-2, the full variable domain reads DGGITQSPKYLFRKEGQNVTLSCEQNLNHDAMYWYRQDPGQGLRLIYYSQIVNDFQKGDIAEGYSVSREKKESFPLTVTSAQKNPTAFYLCASSMGRGQIYGYTFGSGTRLTVV.

The chain couples TRBV5-8 to TRBJ2-2, with 8 nucleotides matching TRBD1. The V and J ends lost 5 bases and 4 bases, in that order; junction bases with no gene match: 10. The CDR3 sequence is 16 residues long. In germline, CDR1 is SGHTS, CDR2 YDEGEE. The CDR3 protein is CASRVAQGAVTGELFF. In nucleotides, the CDR3 is TGTGCCAGCAGAGTGGCCCAGGGGGCGGTCACCGGGGAGCTGTTTTTT.

The rearrangement joins TRBV19 to TRBJ2-7; no clear D gene. This CDR3 is 15 amino acids long. Germline lookup yields CDR1 LNHDA and CDR2 SQIVND (reference sequence). Trimming removed 2 bases at V and 4 bases at J, with 15 bases between. This chain's CDR3 is CASSIFGGQDYEQYF. The CDR3 DNA reads as TGTGCCAGTAGTATATTCGGTGGGCAGGATTACGAGCAGTACTTC.

This chain joins TRBV6-6 and TRBJ2-1; D may be TRBD2 (6 bases). Germline CDR1 MNHNY, CDR2 SVGAGI (reference sequence). V was clipped by 0 bases and J by 10 bases, with 10 bases between them. The CDR3 loop spans 13 amino acids. CDR3 nucleotide sequence: TGTGCCAGCAGTTACTCCGGAGGGTTGGAGCAGTTCTTC. Translating it yields CASSYSGGLEQFF.

This chain joins TRBV7-9 and TRBJ2-7; D is perhaps TRBD1 (6 bases). The CDR3 has 13 residues. V lost 5 bases to trimming and J lost 3 bases, with 11 bases between them. The germline CDR1 and CDR2 sequences are SEHNR and FQNEAQ (reference sequence). The CDR3 nucleotides read TGTGCCAGCAGCCGTGGGACACTCTACGAGCAGTACTTC. The encoded protein is CASSRGTLYEQYF.

This chain connects TRBV6-6 to TRBJ1-4; D remains ambiguous. V lost 0 bases to trimming and J lost 2 bases, with 7 bases between them. The CDR3 extends over 15 amino acids. From germline, CDR1 is MNHNY and CDR2 SVGAGI (reference sequence). CDR3 region: CASSYSGVTNEKLFF. CDR3 bases: TGTGCCAGCAGTTACTCTGGGGTGACTAATGAAAAACTGTTTTTT.

V gene TRBV3-1 (or the pseudogene TRBV3-2) combines with J gene TRBJ2-2, with 10 bases fitting TRBD1. CDR3 length: 15 amino acids. Germline CDR1 LGHDT, CDR2 YNNKEL (reference sequence). With 6 bases clipped from V and 2 bases from J, the junction kept 3 bases outside the gene matches. Here the CDR3 reads CASRRTGGNTGELFF. CDR3 DNA: TGTGCCAGCAGGAGGACAGGGGGAAACACCGGGGAGCTGTTTTTT.

The genes are TRBV18 and TRBJ2-7; D might be TRBD1 or TRBD2, each matching 6 bases. Deletions cut 0 bases from V and 9 bases from J, with 18 bases between. CDR3 length: 15 residues. Germline V gene sequence: CDR1 KGHSH, CDR2 LQKENI. The CDR3 region is CASSPPDGGNLRQYF. CDR3 in DNA: TGTGCCAGCTCACCACCGGACGGGGGCAACCTCAGGCAGTACTTC.

This chain joins TRBV6-5 and TRBJ2-7; 7 bases are shared with TRBD2. Germline-derived CDR1 and CDR2 are MNHEY and SVGAGI. CDR3 length: 16 residues. The junction had 9 bases not matched to a gene; V was cut back by 3 bases and J by 1 base. In DNA form, the CDR3 reads TGTGCCAGCAGTTATCTTGGACTAGAGAGGTCCTACGAGCAGTACTTC. As protein: CASSYLGLERSYEQYF.

The chain has TRBV6-1 and TRBJ1-6; D is uncertain. V lost 2 bases and J 7 bases, leaving 18 bases between the germline ends. The CDR3 is 17 residues long. Germline CDR1 MNHNS, CDR2 SASEGT. CDR3 nucleotides: TGTGCCAGCAGTGAAATCCTGGGTCAGCTACAAAATTCACCCCTCCACTTT. This translates into CASSEILGQLQNSPLHF.

J is TRBJ2-1 and V is TRBV11-2; the match to TRBD2 covers 7 bases. This CDR3 is built from 17 residues. Germline CDR1 reads SGHAT; CDR2 reads FQNNGV. Germline trimming cut 0 bases from V and 4 bases from J; bases unmatched to any gene: 9. The CDR3 nucleotides read TGTGCCAGCAGCTTAGACTTAGGGCTAGCGGAATACAATGAGCAGTTCTTC. It translates to CASSLDLGLAEYNEQFF.

The rearrangement joins TRBV19 to TRBJ2-2, with 10 positions matching TRBD1. The CDR3 is made up of 16 amino acids. The junction had 6 bases not matched to a gene; V was cut back by 5 bases and J by 3 bases. Germline-derived CDR1 and CDR2 are LNHDA and SQIVND (reference sequence). As DNA, the CDR3 is TGTGCCAGTAGTGCTCGGACAGGGGGGGACACCGGGGAGCTGTTTTTT. Amino acids: CASSARTGGDTGELFF. The variable domain in full, with the rest retrieved from reference TRBV19 and TRBJ2-2, is DGGITQSPKYLFRKEGQNVTLSCEQNLNHDAMYWYRQDPGQGLRLIYYSQIVNDFQKGDIAEGYSVSREKKESFPLTVTSAQKNPTAFYLCASSARTGGDTGELFFGEGSRLTVL.

This chain uses TRBV27 with TRBJ2-2, with 14 positions matching TRBD2. The ends lost 10 bases at V and 7 bases at J; junction bases unmatched: 14. Germline CDR1 and CDR2: MNHEY and SMNVEV (reference sequence). The CDR3 consists of 17 residues. This CDR3 reads CATKPRLAGGYHGELFF. The CDR3 DNA follows: TGTGCCACCAAACCTCGACTAGCGGGGGGGTATCACGGGGAGCTGTTTTTT.

The J gene is TRBJ2-5, the V gene TRBV10-2, with D hard to call. V lost 6 bases and J 3 bases, leaving 5 bases between the germline ends. This CDR3 is built from 11 residues. The germline CDR1 and CDR2 sequences are WSHSY and SAAADI. The CDR3 DNA follows: TGCGCCAGCAGCCCCAAAGAGACCCAGTACTTC. Amino acid sequence: CASSPKETQYF.

The rearrangement uses TRBV11-2 and TRBJ2-1; TRBD2 matches at 13 bases. Germline V lookup: CDR1 SGHAT, CDR2 FQNNGV. The CDR3 is made up of 16 amino acids. V lost 5 bases, J lost 4 bases, and 5 bases stayed unmatched. The CDR3 loop is CASSVGTSGKYNEQFF. The CDR3 DNA reads as TGTGCCAGCAGCGTGGGGACTAGCGGGAAATACAATGAGCAGTTCTTC.

V gene TRBV5-1 combines with J gene TRBJ2-2, with TRBD1 matching over 9 bases. The CDR3 is 15 residues long. V lost 4 bases to trimming and J lost 7 bases; unmatched junction nucleotides: 8. Germline-derived CDR1 and CDR2 are SGHRS and YFSETQ. CDR3 sequence: CASSKPGQGDGELFF. CDR3 in DNA: TGCGCCAGCAGCAAACCGGGACAGGGCGACGGGGAGCTGTTTTTT.